This T cell receptor (beta chain) was sequenced during a study of blood T cell repertoires in COVID-19. Data came from immunoSEQ multiplex PCR; TCRdb stores just in-frame clones and leaves some out. The table records more than 350,000 clones, roughly 90% of them present only once. The CDR3 is made up of 16 amino acids. The V and J ends lost 4 bases and 3 bases, in that order; junction bases with no gene match: 9. In germline, CDR1 is MNHNS, CDR2 SASEGT. Self-reported history from a screening survey and questionnaire set each donor's cohort. Exposed participants encountered a COVID-19 case during the 2 weeks preceding study entry.

Material for sequencing was PBMCs or T cells enriched from blood (not recorded which). V usage is TRBV6-1 and J usage is TRBJ2-4; 7 bases agree with TRBD2. The TCR originated in a woman under 30 who had been exposed to COVID-19. The CDR3 here is CASSATGGLGKNIQYF. CDR3 bases: TGTGCCAGCAGTGCAACCGGGGGGTTAGGCAAAAACATTCAGTACTTC.